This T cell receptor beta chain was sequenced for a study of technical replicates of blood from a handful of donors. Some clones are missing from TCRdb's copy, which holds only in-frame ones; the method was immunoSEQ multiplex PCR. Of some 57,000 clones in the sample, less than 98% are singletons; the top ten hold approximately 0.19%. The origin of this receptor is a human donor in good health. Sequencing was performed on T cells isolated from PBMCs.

CDR3 amino acids: CASSELYEQYF. CDR3 sequence (DNA): TGTGCCAGCAGTGAACTCTACGAGCAGTACTTC. The V call is TRBV6-1, the J call TRBJ2-7; D uncertain. This CDR3 is built from 11 residues. Looked up from germline, CDR1 is MNHNS and CDR2 is SASEGT. Trimming removed 2 bases at V and 3 bases at J, with 2 bases between.